This is a list of T cell receptor beta chains from one sample in a study of response to subunit inactivated influenza vaccine. TCRdb re-analysed the RT-PCR reads in MiXCR, keeping a single row per CDR3 protein. Of more than 700,000 distinct CDR3 sequences listed, around 21% are singletons. The sample here was PBMCs from blood, taken 5 days after vaccination. These receptors were taken from a man aged 50-59 years who received an inactivated influenza vaccine. CDR3s include the opening cysteine and the closing phenylalanine or tryptophan. Each record gives: clone size, J gene, V gene, D gene, CDR3 DNA, CDR3 protein. D genes are given only for firm matches. Size values are once, few and many counts, or a class for expanded clones, and some rows have none.

abundance: few
j_gene: TRBJ2-2
v_gene: TRBV6-5
d_gene: TRBD2
CDR3nt: TGTGCCAGCAGTTACTATGGAGTAGCGGGAGCGCGCACCGGGGAGCTGTTTTTT
CDR3aa: CASSYYGVAGARTGELFF

abundance: NA
j_gene: TRBJ2-5
v_gene: TRBV30
d_gene: NA
CDR3nt: TGTGCCTGGTCGTTGGGAAACCAAGAGACCCAGTACTTC
CDR3aa: CAWSLGNQETQYF

abundance: NA
j_gene: TRBJ2-1
v_gene: TRBV10-3
d_gene: TRBD1
CDR3nt: TGTGCCATCAGTGGGGGACAGGGGCAATACAATGAGCAGTTCTTC
CDR3aa: CAISGGQGQYNEQFF

abundance: NA
j_gene: TRBJ2-5
v_gene: TRBV12-3/TRBV12-4
d_gene: TRBD1
CDR3nt: TGTGCCAGCAGAAGGACAGGGCGAGAGACCCAGTACTTC
CDR3aa: CASRRTGRETQYF

abundance: NA
j_gene: TRBJ1-1
v_gene: TRBV5-1
d_gene: NA
CDR3nt: TGCGCCAGCAGCTTGGAAGGGAGCTCGAACACTGAAGCTTTCTTT
CDR3aa: CASSLEGSSNTEAFF

abundance: few
j_gene: TRBJ2-7
v_gene: TRBV28
d_gene: NA
CDR3nt: TGTGCCAGCAGCTCAGCGACTAGTCTCTACGAGCAGTACTTC
CDR3aa: CASSSATSLYEQYF

abundance: many
j_gene: TRBJ1-1
v_gene: TRBV6-5
d_gene: NA
CDR3nt: TGTGCCAGCAGTTATGGGGGGCCGGGGACTGAAGCTTTCTTT
CDR3aa: CASSYGGPGTEAFF

abundance: few
j_gene: TRBJ1-2
v_gene: TRBV6-5
d_gene: NA
CDR3nt: TGTGCCAGCAGTTACGCTACGGGGGAAGGAGGCTACACCTTC
CDR3aa: CASSYATGEGGYTF

abundance: NA
j_gene: TRBJ2-1
v_gene: TRBV5-6
d_gene: NA
CDR3nt: TGTGCCAGCAGCTCCCGGGACCTCCTTTACAATGAGCAGTTCTTC
CDR3aa: CASSSRDLLYNEQFF

abundance: NA
j_gene: TRBJ2-2
v_gene: TRBV6-6
d_gene: NA
CDR3nt: TGTGCCAGCAGTTATGATCGCGGGGAGCTGTTTTTT
CDR3aa: CASSYDRGELFF

abundance: few
j_gene: TRBJ2-2
v_gene: TRBV28
d_gene: NA
CDR3nt: TGTGCCAGCACCGTTGGGGGCGGGAACACCGGGGAGCTGTTTTTT
CDR3aa: CASTVGGGNTGELFF

abundance: NA
j_gene: TRBJ2-5
v_gene: TRBV18
d_gene: NA
CDR3nt: TGTGCCAGCTGTAGGAACTCGGGGCCGGGAGAGACCCAGTACTTC
CDR3aa: CASCRNSGPGETQYF

abundance: once
j_gene: TRBJ2-1
v_gene: TRBV3-1
d_gene: NA
CDR3nt: TGTGCCAGCAGCCAAGGCCTCGGGGCGGTGCAGTTCTTC
CDR3aa: CASSQGLGAVQFF

abundance: NA
j_gene: TRBJ2-2
v_gene: TRBV5-1
d_gene: NA
CDR3nt: TGCGCCAGCAGCTTGGCTCCGGGGGACACCGGGGAGCTGTTTTTT
CDR3aa: CASSLAPGDTGELFF

abundance: NA
j_gene: TRBJ2-2
v_gene: TRBV9
d_gene: TRBD1
CDR3nt: TGTGCCAGCAGCGTACTTTGGGACAGGGGAACCGGGGAGCTGTTTTTT
CDR3aa: CASSVLWDRGTGELFF

abundance: NA
j_gene: TRBJ2-4
v_gene: TRBV29-1
d_gene: NA
CDR3nt: TGCAGCGCCTACGGGATAGCCAAAAACATTCAGTACTTC
CDR3aa: CSAYGIAKNIQYF

abundance: NA
j_gene: TRBJ1-5
v_gene: TRBV20-1
d_gene: NA
CDR3nt: TGCAGTGCCCCCGAGGTGGGGCCGTATAGCAATCAGCCCCAGCATTTT
CDR3aa: CSAPEVGPYSNQPQHF

abundance: few
j_gene: TRBJ2-7
v_gene: TRBV4-2
d_gene: TRBD1
CDR3nt: TGTGCCAGCACCCCCTTACAGGGGGGTCGACTCGAGCAGTACTTC
CDR3aa: CASTPLQGGRLEQYF

abundance: few
j_gene: TRBJ2-3
v_gene: TRBV7-6
d_gene: TRBD1
CDR3nt: TGTGCCAGCAGCTCAGGGCCCAGGGGGTTGGCAGATACGCAGTATTTT
CDR3aa: CASSSGPRGLADTQYF

abundance: NA
j_gene: TRBJ2-2
v_gene: TRBV7-2
d_gene: NA
CDR3nt: TGTGCCAGCAGCTTATTTCAGACGAACACCGGGGAGCTGTTTTTT
CDR3aa: CASSLFQTNTGELFF

abundance: few
j_gene: TRBJ2-5
v_gene: TRBV24-1
d_gene: TRBD1
CDR3nt: TGTGCCACCAGTGACGCAGGGACAGGGGAGAGGGAGACCCAGTACTTC
CDR3aa: CATSDAGTGERETQYF

abundance: once
j_gene: TRBJ2-1
v_gene: TRBV24-1
d_gene: NA
CDR3nt: TGTGCCACCAGTGTATCAGGGGAGGCCTACAATGAGCAGTTCTTC
CDR3aa: CATSVSGEAYNEQFF

abundance: few
j_gene: TRBJ1-5
v_gene: TRBV20-1
d_gene: NA
CDR3nt: TGCAGTGCTAGAGATCTCACGTCGGGGAGGAATCAGCCCCAGCATTTT
CDR3aa: CSARDLTSGRNQPQHF

abundance: many
j_gene: TRBJ2-5
v_gene: TRBV7-2
d_gene: TRBD1
CDR3nt: TGTGCCAGCAGTTTAGTCAGGGGGGAGACCCAGTACTTC
CDR3aa: CASSLVRGETQYF

abundance: few
j_gene: TRBJ2-1
v_gene: TRBV6-5
d_gene: NA
CDR3nt: TGTGCCAGCACGAGTAAGGCGCTTGAGCAGTTCTTC
CDR3aa: CASTSKALEQFF

abundance: NA
j_gene: TRBJ1-5
v_gene: TRBV7-8
d_gene: TRBD1
CDR3nt: TGTGCCAGCAGCCCGCGGGACAGCCTGGGCCAGCCCCAGCATTTT
CDR3aa: CASSPRDSLGQPQHF

abundance: few
j_gene: TRBJ2-7
v_gene: TRBV10-3
d_gene: TRBD1
CDR3nt: TGTGCCATCTCATCAGGGGGTTCCTACGAGCAGTACTTC
CDR3aa: CAISSGGSYEQYF

abundance: NA
j_gene: TRBJ1-1
v_gene: TRBV5-4
d_gene: NA
CDR3nt: TGTGCCAGCAGCTTGGGGGTTCGGGCGAACACTGAAGCTTTCTTT
CDR3aa: CASSLGVRANTEAFF

abundance: NA
j_gene: TRBJ2-5
v_gene: TRBV6-2/TRBV6-3
d_gene: TRBD2
CDR3nt: TGTGCCAGCAGTTACCAGCCAACTAGCGGCGGGGAGACCCAGTACTTC
CDR3aa: CASSYQPTSGGETQYF

abundance: NA
j_gene: TRBJ1-2
v_gene: TRBV7-2
d_gene: NA
CDR3nt: TGTGCCAGCAGCTTAGACGACGGGTGGATGGGTTATGGCTACACCTTC
CDR3aa: CASSLDDGWMGYGYTF

abundance: many
j_gene: TRBJ2-3
v_gene: TRBV10-3
d_gene: NA
CDR3nt: TGTGCCAGCAGGACTAGCACAGATACGCAGTATTTT
CDR3aa: CASRTSTDTQYF

abundance: few
j_gene: TRBJ2-7
v_gene: TRBV20-1
d_gene: TRBD2
CDR3nt: TGCAGTGCTACTCGGAGGGACTATCGGTACTTC
CDR3aa: CSATRRDYRYF

abundance: many
j_gene: TRBJ1-5
v_gene: TRBV12-3/TRBV12-4
d_gene: NA
CDR3nt: TGTGCCAGCAGTTGGTCCCGAGCCTTGGCCCAGCATTTT
CDR3aa: CASSWSRALAQHF

abundance: NA
j_gene: TRBJ2-7
v_gene: TRBV6-2/TRBV6-3
d_gene: TRBD2
CDR3nt: TGTGCCAGCAGTTACTCGGGCGGGAGTGCATACGAGCAGTACTTC
CDR3aa: CASSYSGGSAYEQYF

abundance: NA
j_gene: TRBJ2-1
v_gene: TRBV29-1
d_gene: TRBD2
CDR3nt: TGCAGCGCAGAGCGGGGCGCGGATGAGCAGTTCTTC
CDR3aa: CSAERGADEQFF